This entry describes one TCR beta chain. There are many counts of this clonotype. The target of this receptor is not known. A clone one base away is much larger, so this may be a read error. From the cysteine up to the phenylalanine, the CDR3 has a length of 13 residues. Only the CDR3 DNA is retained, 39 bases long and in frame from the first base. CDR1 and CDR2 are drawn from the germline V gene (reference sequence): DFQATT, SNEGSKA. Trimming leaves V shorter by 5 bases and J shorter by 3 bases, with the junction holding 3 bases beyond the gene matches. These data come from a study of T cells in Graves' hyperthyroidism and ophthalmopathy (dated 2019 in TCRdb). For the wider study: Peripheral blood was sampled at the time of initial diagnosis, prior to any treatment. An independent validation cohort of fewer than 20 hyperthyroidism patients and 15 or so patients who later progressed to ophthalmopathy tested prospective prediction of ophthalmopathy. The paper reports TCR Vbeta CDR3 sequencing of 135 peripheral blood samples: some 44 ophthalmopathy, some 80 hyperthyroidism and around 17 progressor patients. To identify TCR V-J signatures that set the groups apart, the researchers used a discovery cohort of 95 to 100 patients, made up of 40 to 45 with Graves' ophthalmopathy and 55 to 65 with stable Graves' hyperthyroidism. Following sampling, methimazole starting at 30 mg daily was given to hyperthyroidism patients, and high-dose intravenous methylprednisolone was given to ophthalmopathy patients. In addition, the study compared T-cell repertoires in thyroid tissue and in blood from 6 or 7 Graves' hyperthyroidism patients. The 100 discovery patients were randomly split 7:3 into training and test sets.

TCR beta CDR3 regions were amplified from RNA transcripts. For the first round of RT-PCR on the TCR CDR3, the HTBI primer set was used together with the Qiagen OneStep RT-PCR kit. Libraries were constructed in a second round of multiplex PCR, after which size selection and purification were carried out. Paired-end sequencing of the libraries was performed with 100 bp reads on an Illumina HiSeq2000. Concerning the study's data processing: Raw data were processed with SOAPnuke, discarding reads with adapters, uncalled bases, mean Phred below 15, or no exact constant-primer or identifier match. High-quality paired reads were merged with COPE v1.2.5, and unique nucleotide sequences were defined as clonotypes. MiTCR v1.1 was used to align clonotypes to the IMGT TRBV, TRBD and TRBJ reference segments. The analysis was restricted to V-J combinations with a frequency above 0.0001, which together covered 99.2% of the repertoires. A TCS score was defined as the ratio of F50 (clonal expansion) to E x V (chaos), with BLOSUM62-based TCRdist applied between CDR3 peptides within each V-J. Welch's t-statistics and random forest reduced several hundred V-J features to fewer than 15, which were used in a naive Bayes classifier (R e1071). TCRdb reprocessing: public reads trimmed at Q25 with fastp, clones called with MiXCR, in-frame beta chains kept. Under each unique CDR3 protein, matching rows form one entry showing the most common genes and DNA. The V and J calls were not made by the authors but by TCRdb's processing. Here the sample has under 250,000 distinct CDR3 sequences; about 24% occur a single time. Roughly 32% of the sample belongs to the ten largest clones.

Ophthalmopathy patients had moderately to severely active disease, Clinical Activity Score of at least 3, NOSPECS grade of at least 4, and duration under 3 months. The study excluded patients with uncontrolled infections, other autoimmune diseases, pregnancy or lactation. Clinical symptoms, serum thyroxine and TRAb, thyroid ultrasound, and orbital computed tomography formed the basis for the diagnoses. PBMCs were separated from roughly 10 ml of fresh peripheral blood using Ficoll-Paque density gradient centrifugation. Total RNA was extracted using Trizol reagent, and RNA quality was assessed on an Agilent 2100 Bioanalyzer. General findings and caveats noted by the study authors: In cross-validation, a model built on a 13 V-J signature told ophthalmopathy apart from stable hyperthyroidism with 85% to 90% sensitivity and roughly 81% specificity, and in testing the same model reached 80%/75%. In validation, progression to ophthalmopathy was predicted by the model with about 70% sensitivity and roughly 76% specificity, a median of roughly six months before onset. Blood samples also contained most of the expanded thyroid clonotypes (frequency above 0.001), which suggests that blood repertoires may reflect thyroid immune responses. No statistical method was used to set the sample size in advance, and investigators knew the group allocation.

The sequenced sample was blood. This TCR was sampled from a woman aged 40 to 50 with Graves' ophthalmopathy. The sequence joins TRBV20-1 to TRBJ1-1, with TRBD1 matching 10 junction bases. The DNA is TGCAGTGCTGGGGGACAGGGGTACACTGAAGCTTTCTTT. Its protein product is CSAGGQGYTEAFF.